One and the same sample provided the 27 T cell receptor beta chains below, sequenced in a study of sequential checkpoint blockade in melanoma. The repertoire was sequenced with immunoSEQ multiplex PCR; TCRdb's copy has only in-frame clones and lacks some. The table lists about 2,300 clones, around 35% of them singletons. The treatment is: randomized to nivolumab then ipilimumab (arm A) or the reverse (arm B). The source was tumor tissue (inferred from file names), collected from a patient given nivolumab and ipilimumab in sequence. The receptors stem from a human donor with melanoma.

This clone was counted between two and nine times. The rearrangement joins TRBV28 to TRBJ2-7; TRBD1 is a possible D gene (6 bases). Trimming removed 5 bases from V and 6 bases from J, with 11 bases in between. Germline loops: CDR1 MDHEN, CDR2 SYDVKM. The CDR3 loop spans 12 amino acids. DNA for the CDR3: TGTGCCAGCAGTACAGGGTTTGCCGAGCAGTACTTC. Translation: CASSTGFAEQYF. Drawing the rest from reference TRBV28 and TRBJ2-7, the complete variable domain is DVKVTQSSRYLVKRTGEKVFLECVQDMDHENMFWYRQDPGLGLRLIYFSYDVKMKEKGDIPEGYSVSREKKERFSLILESASTNQTSMYLCASSTGFAEQYFGPGTRLTVT.

This clone was observed a handful of times. The gene calls are TRBV11-3 and TRBJ1-1; no clear D. Germline CDR1 and CDR2: SGHNT and YENEEA. The CDR3 runs 16 residues. V lost 4 bases and J 3 bases, leaving 18 bases between the germline ends. CDR3 bases: TGTGCCAGCAGCTCACCGGGTAGGGTGGTGGACACTGAAGCTTTCTTT. Encoded protein: CASSSPGRVVDTEAFF.

This clone was observed a few times. The chain couples TRBV6-1 to TRBJ2-5; TRBD2 might be the D (5 bases). CDR3 length: 16 amino acids. V lost 1 base and J 2 bases, leaving 14 bases between the germline ends. Germline CDR1 is MNHNS and CDR2 is SASEGT. CDR3 region: CASSEGVAEGQETQYF. CDR3 DNA: TGTGCCAGCAGTGAAGGGGTAGCTGAGGGACAAGAGACCCAGTACTTC.

This clone has just a few counts. V usage is TRBV5-1 and J usage is TRBJ2-2; D uncertain. Germline V CDR1 and CDR2: SGHRS, YFSETQ. The CDR3 extends over 14 amino acids. V lost 0 bases to trimming and J lost 7 bases, with 10 bases between them. The CDR3 sequence: CASSLDLAFGELFF. The CDR3 nucleotides are TGCGCCAGCAGCTTGGATTTGGCATTCGGGGAGCTGTTTTTT.

The CDR3 DNA sequence: TGTGCCAGCGAGGAGCTAGGGCAGGCCAACAATGAGCAGTTCTTC. It codes for CASEELGQANNEQFF. This rearrangement joins TRBV28 to TRBJ2-1; D call uncertain. In germline, CDR1 is MDHEN, CDR2 SYDVKM. Trimming left V 8 bases short and J 5 bases short, with 19 bases between. The CDR3 is made up of 15 amino acids.

The chain recombines TRBV5-1 with TRBJ2-7, with 8 positions matching TRBD1. Per germline, CDR1 SGHRS and CDR2 YFSETQ. The CDR3 covers 16 residues. J lost 4 bases, V lost 1 base, and 10 bases had no gene match. CDR3 nucleotides: TGCGCCAGCAGCTTGTCGTTGGACAGGGCTAAGTACGAGCAGTACTTC. It codes for CASSLSLDRAKYEQYF.

CDR3 coding DNA: TGTGCCAGCAGTTTCCACAACCGAGGGGGCGATGAGCAGTTCTTC. Its translation is CASSFHNRGGDEQFF. The chain recombines TRBV28 with TRBJ2-1, with TRBD1 matching over 7 bases. The CDR3 consists of 15 residues. In germline, CDR1 is MDHEN, CDR2 SYDVKM. Losses at the gene ends were 3 bases for V and 8 bases for J; bases not matched to a gene: 10.

This clone was recorded a few times. The J gene is TRBJ2-1, the V gene TRBV7-1; 11 nucleotides agree with TRBD2. TRBV7-1 falls under the ORF class, with uncertain function. V lost 4 bases and J lost 6; bases outside the gene matches: 5. The CDR3 extends over 15 amino acids. CDR3 residues: CASSLSLAGGNEQFF. The DNA of the CDR3 is TGTGCCAGCAGCTTATCTCTAGCGGGGGGCAATGAGCAGTTCTTC.

The V and J genes are TRBV6-8 and TRBJ2-7; D remains ambiguous. The CDR3 contains 12 residues. Germline V gene data show CDR1 as MNHGY and CDR2 as SAAAGT. Trimming removed 7 bases from V and 5 bases from J, with 12 bases in between. The CDR3 coding sequence is TGTGCCAGCAAGGGCCTCATCCACGAGCAGTACTTC. Encoded protein: CASKGLIHEQYF.

This clone was seen only a few times. The chain uses TRBV28 and TRBJ2-1; TRBD1 might be the D (6 bases). Deletions cut 4 bases from V and 6 bases from J, with 13 bases between. The CDR3 is 14 amino acids. Germline V CDR1 and CDR2: MDHEN, SYDVKM. The CDR3 loop is CASSSHRVGNEQFF. CDR3 DNA sequence: TGTGCCAGCAGTTCTCACAGGGTCGGCAATGAGCAGTTCTTC.

V is TRBV5-1 and J is TRBJ2-2; the D call may be TRBD1 or TRBD2 (5 bases each). Germline CDR1 SGHRS, CDR2 YFSETQ. V lost 4 bases, J lost 0 bases, and 16 bases lay in between. The CDR3 is 17 amino acids. The CDR3: CASSLRIGATNTGELFF. The CDR3 region has the DNA TGCGCCAGCAGCCTACGGATCGGGGCCACGAACACCGGGGAGCTGTTTTTT.

V gene TRBV5-1 combines with J gene TRBJ2-7; TRBD1 might be the D (5 bases). V was trimmed by 4 bases and J by 6 bases, leaving 20 bases between them. This CDR3 has 15 amino acids. Germline lookup yields CDR1 SGHRS and CDR2 YFSETQ. The CDR3 nucleotides are TGCGCCAGCAGCATGGGGCCAGGGAATGCTGTCGAGCAGTACTTC. Encoded protein: CASSMGPGNAVEQYF.

Written as DNA, the CDR3 is TGTGCCAGCAGCCTCCAGGGTATCACAGATACGCAGTATTTT. This sequence encodes CASSLQGITDTQYF. V gene TRBV9 combines with J gene TRBJ2-3; D perhaps matches TRBD1 (5 bases). Germline-derived CDR1 and CDR2 are SGDLS and YYNGEE. This CDR3 spans 14 amino acids. V gave up 4 bases and J gave up 2 bases, with 11 bases separating them.

The gene calls are TRBV29-1 and TRBJ1-1; perhaps TRBD1 as D (6 bases). Trimming cost V 7 bases and J 3 bases, with 12 bases left between them. The CDR3 is 12 residues long. Germline V gene data show CDR1 as SQVTM and CDR2 as ANQGSEA. CDR3 residues: CSAGGYDTEAFF. Here the CDR3 DNA reads TGCAGCGCTGGGGGCTACGACACTGAAGCTTTCTTT.

This clone is judged medium-sized. This chain joins TRBV9 and TRBJ2-1; possible D gene TRBD1, 5 bases. CDR3 length: 18 residues. Per the germline V gene, CDR1 is SGDLS and CDR2 is YYNGEE. V lost 5 bases, J lost 2 bases, and 23 bases lay in between. The CDR3 nucleotides are TGTGCCAGCAGTGAAGCAAACCCCGCAGGGTATCCCTACAATGAGCAGTTCTTC. Amino acids: CASSEANPAGYPYNEQFF.

The chain couples TRBV9 to TRBJ1-1; TRBD1 might be the D (5 bases). The CDR3 is made up of 14 amino acids. V was cut by 5 bases and J by 1 base, with 12 bases left in between. Germline CDR1 is SGDLS and CDR2 is YYNGEE. CDR3 in DNA: TGTGCCAGCAGTGGGGACCCCACGAACACTGAAGCTTTCTTT. Its protein product is CASSGDPTNTEAFF.

The chain uses TRBV5-1 and TRBJ2-2; 8 bases line up with TRBD1. CDR3 size: 18 residues. Trimming at V came to 5 bases and at J to 2 bases, leaving 14 bases not matched to a gene. Germline values: CDR1 SGHRS, CDR2 YFSETQ. In DNA, the CDR3 is TGCGCCAGCAGTCTGACGGGACAGGCGATCTTTAACACCGGGGAGCTGTTTTTT. Translation: CASSLTGQAIFNTGELFF.

The chain has TRBV5-1 and TRBJ2-1; the match to TRBD2 covers 10 bases. The CDR3 length is 16 residues. The V gene's germline CDR1 is SGHRS and CDR2 YFSETQ. Germline trimming cut 3 bases from V and 6 bases from J; bases unmatched to any gene: 9. CDR3 nucleotides: TGCGCCAGCAGCTCGGGGACTAGCGAGTTGGTCAATGAGCAGTTCTTC. Translation gives CASSSGTSELVNEQFF.

Only one count was recorded for this clone. In nucleotides, the CDR3 is TGTGCCACCAGCAGAGACAGGGAGAGGAAAAACATTCAGTACTTC. Its translation is CATSRDRERKNIQYF. The V and J genes are TRBV15 and TRBJ2-4; tentatively, D is TRBD1 or TRBD2 (5 bases each). Per germline, CDR1 LNHNV and CDR2 YYDKDF (reference sequence). Trimming cost V 0 bases and J 4 bases, with 10 bases left between them. The CDR3 spans 15 residues.

J is TRBJ1-1 and V is TRBV19; maybe TRBD1 (6 bases). CDR3 length: 14 residues. Germline V lookup: CDR1 LNHDA, CDR2 SQIVND (reference sequence). V shed 10 bases and J shed 5 bases, with 20 bases lying between them. The CDR3 sequence: CATLPPRGGTEAFF. DNA of the CDR3: TGTGCCACCCTCCCCCCCAGGGGTGGAACTGAAGCTTTCTTT.

This clone is termed large. This rearrangement joins TRBV11-3 to TRBJ2-7; 9 positions match TRBD1. Germline V gives CDR1 SGHNT, CDR2 YENEEA. The CDR3 is 14 residues long. J lost 5 bases, V lost 4 bases, and 6 bases had no gene match. Written as DNA, the CDR3 is TGTGCCAGCAGCTCAGGGACAGGGTCCGACGAGCAGTACTTC. Protein sequence: CASSSGTGSDEQYF.

V is TRBV23-1 and J is TRBJ1-4; D is unresolved. TRBV23-1 is an ORF for which the function is uncertain. V was clipped by 6 bases and J by 5 bases, with 10 bases between them. The CDR3 is made up of 13 amino acids. CDR3 in amino acids: CASSPRPNEKLFF. The CDR3 DNA sequence: TGCGCCAGCAGCCCAAGACCGAATGAAAAACTGTTTTTT.

The gene calls are TRBV19 and TRBJ1-2; possible D gene TRBD1, 5 bases. CDR3 length: 13 residues. The V end was cut by 6 bases, the J end by 7 bases, with 15 bases between. The germline V gene encodes CDR1 LNHDA and CDR2 SQIVND (reference sequence). CDR3 nucleotides: TGTGCCAGTAGAGGGACGGAACAACGTGGCTACACCTTC. Translating it yields CASRGTEQRGYTF.

This clone was detected only a few times. The chain joins TRBV18 to TRBJ1-1, with D unclear. Germline V gene lookup returns CDR1 KGHSH and CDR2 LQKENI. The CDR3 is 12 amino acids. Trimming removed 6 bases at V and 1 base at J, with 6 bases between. The CDR3 reads CASSLGNTEAFF. The CDR3 nucleotides are TGTGCCAGCTCCCTTGGGAACACTGAAGCTTTCTTT.

The J gene is TRBJ2-6, the V gene TRBV18; D perhaps matches TRBD2 (5 bases). CDR1 and CDR2 (germline): KGHSH, LQKENI. The V end lost 5 bases, the J end lost 0 bases, and 11 bases lay between the germline ends. CDR3 length: 16 amino acids. The CDR3 DNA reads as TGTGCCAGCTCAGAAGAGGGAATCTCTGGGGCCAACGTCCTGACTTTC. Translating it yields CASSEEGISGANVLTF.

This clone is medium-sized (0.01 to 0.1%) by share. The V and J genes are TRBV9 and TRBJ2-7; no firm D call. CDR3 length equals 14 residues. The V gene lost 0 bases and the J gene lost 2 bases, with 9 bases spanning the gap. The germline V gene has CDR1 SGDLS and CDR2 YYNGEE. Written as DNA, the CDR3 is TGTGCCAGCAGCGTAGCCCCCGGAGCCTACGAGCAGTACTTC. Its protein product is CASSVAPGAYEQYF.

In its sample, this clone was seen once. The chain uses TRBV29-1 and TRBJ2-1; 8 nucleotides line up with TRBD1. Germline V gene data show CDR1 as SQVTM and CDR2 as ANQGSEA. The CDR3 sequence is 12 residues long. Trimming removed 7 bases from V and 6 bases from J; junction bases left unmatched: 5. Here the CDR3 reads CSAWTGFNEQFF. The CDR3 bases are TGCAGCGCCTGGACAGGGTTCAATGAGCAGTTCTTC.